The 18 T cell receptor beta chains listed next were all sequenced from one sample in a study of T cells in women clearing cervical HPV infection. Generated by immunoSEQ multiplex PCR, the TCRdb table keeps only in-frame clones and is missing some. In all, the sample yields about 36,000 clones. Sequencing was performed on blood buffy coat. The receptors here all came from a woman aged 18 to 75 with a cervical HPV16 infection that either progressed to CIN3+ or cleared (not recorded which).

As regards this clone: Read coverage stops 3 residues before the CDR3 terminus; the germline J gene supplies the remainder. The rearrangement links TRBV7-2 to TRBJ1-1; 7 bases align to TRBD1. The CDR3 runs 15 residues. Germline values: CDR1 SGHTA, CDR2 FQGNSA. The ends lost 4 bases at V and 2 bases at J; junction bases unmatched: 7. The covered CDR3 bases are TGTGCCAGCAGCTCGTCGACAGGGTTTAACACTGAA. This codes for CASSSSTGFNTE. The CDR3 as a whole reads CASSSSTGFNTEAFF. Supplemented by reference TRBV7-2 and TRBJ1-1, the full variable domain reads GAGVSQSPSNKVTEKGKDVELRCDPISGHTALYWYRQSLGQGLEFLIYFQGNSAPDKSGLPSDRFSAERTGGSVSTLTIQRTQQEDSAVYLCASSSSTGFNTEAFFGQGTRLTVV.

As to this clone: The read falls 3 residues short of the CDR3 end, and the missing part is taken from the germline J gene. The chain is built from TRBV6-2 or TRBV6-3 and TRBJ1-6, with a tentative D call TRBD1 (6 bases). Germline values: CDR1 MNHEY, CDR2 SVGEGT. The CDR3 length is 16 residues. V lost 7 bases and J lost 6, with 19 bases in between. Incomplete CDR3 DNA: TGTGCCAGCATCTCCGCTTTCGGGGGGGCTAATTCACCC. Translation: CASISAFGGANSP. The whole CDR3 protein is CASISAFGGANSPLHF.

This clone is medium-sized by frequency. The sequenced fragment ends 3 residues before the CDR3 boundary, so the rest is inferred from the germline J gene. The chain is built from TRBV18 and TRBJ2-2, with D tentatively TRBD1 (6 bases). Germline-derived CDR1 and CDR2 are KGHSH and LQKENI. V lost 3 bases and J 1 base, leaving 12 bases between the germline ends. CDR3 length equals 16 residues. CDR3 DNA, as far as it was read: TGTGCCAGCTCACCGCCCAGGGGTCTGAACACCGGGGAG. This gives the protein CASSPPRGLNTGE. The CDR3 in full is CASSPPRGLNTGELFF. The full variable domain, with the rest looked up from reference TRBV18 and TRBJ2-2, is NAGVMQNPRHLVRRRGQEARLRCSPMKGHSHVYWYRQLPEEGLKFMVYLQKENIIDESGMPKERFSAEFPKEGPSILRIQQVVRGDSAAYFCASSPPRGLNTGELFFGEGSRLTVL.

Points on this clone: The observed sequence ends 3 residues before the CDR3 terminus, with the missing tail filled in from the germline J gene. V is TRBV29-1 and J is TRBJ2-1; maybe TRBD1 (9 bases). Trimming shortened V by 4 bases and J by 5 bases, and 15 bases separated the two germline ends. Germline V gives CDR1 SQVTM, CDR2 ANQGSEA. The CDR3 consists of 14 residues. The CDR3 is CSVGGGTGHNEQFF. CDR3 DNA, as far as it was read: TGCAGCGTTGGCGGGGGGACAGGGCACAATGAG.

Comments on this clone: Read sequence stops 3 residues before the CDR3 end, and the germline J gene provides the missing end. The rearrangement links TRBV12-3 or TRBV12-4 to TRBJ2-5; possible D gene TRBD2, 7 bases. The V end was cut by 8 bases, the J end by 5 bases, with 12 bases between. This CDR3 has 12 amino acids. CDR3 sequence reads: CASRGADETQYF. Incomplete CDR3 DNA: TGTGCCAGCCGGGGGGCGGACGAGACC.

Comments on this clone: The CDR3 end falls 3 residues outside the read, so it is completed with the germline J gene. The rearrangement links TRBV12-3 or TRBV12-4 to TRBJ1-5, with 12 bases lining up with TRBD1. This CDR3 region has 15 residues. With 4 bases clipped from V and 6 bases from J, the junction kept 4 bases outside the gene matches. The DNA read from the CDR3 is TGTGCCAGCAGTTCCGGGACAGGGGGCTTTCAGCCC. This encodes CASSSGTGGFQP. The whole CDR3 reads CASSSGTGGFQPQHF.

Concerning this clone: The sequence runs out 3 residues before the end of the CDR3; the remainder is reconstructed from the germline J gene. The chain has TRBV4-1 and TRBJ2-5; D may match TRBD1 or TRBD2 (7 bases each). From germline, CDR1 is MGHRA and CDR2 YSYEKL. The V and J ends lost 4 bases and 2 bases respectively, with 20 bases between them. This CDR3 contains 17 residues. The CDR3 DNA, read in part, is TGCGCCAGCAGCCTGCTCCGACAGGGAGGGCGTCAAGAGACC. This codes for CASSLLRQGGRQET. The complete CDR3 reads CASSLLRQGGRQETQYF.

As to this clone: The observed sequence ends 3 residues before the CDR3 terminus, with the missing tail filled in from the germline J gene. The rearrangement links TRBV5-1 to TRBJ2-6; D call uncertain. CDR1 and CDR2 from the germline V gene are SGHRS and YFSETQ. This CDR3 has 16 residues. V gave up 0 bases and J gave up 2 bases, with 9 bases separating them. CDR3 residues: CASSLGHSTGANVLTF. The DNA read from the CDR3 is TGCGCCAGCAGCTTGGGACATAGTACTGGGGCCAACGTC.

In the case of this clone: The read gets to within 3 residues of the CDR3 end, and the germline J gene fills in the rest. V is TRBV5-1 and J is TRBJ2-2; 15 bases fit TRBD2. V dropped 4 bases and J dropped 4; count of bases not matched to a gene: 5. From germline, CDR1 is SGHRS and CDR2 YFSETQ. The CDR3 length is 17 residues. CDR3 in amino acids: CASSPGTSGRRTGELFF. The covered CDR3 bases are TGCGCCAGCAGCCCGGGGACTAGCGGGAGGCGCACCGGGGAG.

Points on this clone: The sequenced fragment ends 3 residues before the CDR3 boundary, so the rest is inferred from the germline J gene. This chain links TRBV11-2 with TRBJ2-7; 7 positions agree with TRBD1. Germline V gene lookup returns CDR1 SGHAT and CDR2 FQNNGV. Trimming at V came to 5 bases and at J to 3 bases, leaving 10 bases not matched to a gene. CDR3 length: 15 amino acids. The CDR3: CASSRRQGEIYEQYF. Incomplete CDR3 DNA: TGTGCCAGCAGCCGCAGACAGGGTGAGATCTACGAG.

CDR3 DNA (partial): TGTGCCAGCAGCTTGGGACAGCCTGGTAGAGGTGAG. As protein: CASSLGQPGRGE. From start to end, the CDR3 is CASSLGQPGRGEQFF. V and J are TRBV5-6 and TRBJ2-1, with TRBD1 as a possible D gene (5 bases). Read data end 3 residues before the CDR3 end; the end is taken from the germline J gene. The CDR3 has 15 amino acids. V was shortened by 0 bases and J by 9 bases, with 16 bases between the two germline ends. CDR1 is SGHDT and CDR2 is YYEEEE in the germline V gene.

Comment on this clone: The DNA ends 3 residues before the CDR3 does, and the rest of the CDR3 is filled in from the germline J gene. The V and J genes are TRBV25-1 and TRBJ1-2; 7 bases agree with TRBD1. Germline CDR1 reads MGHDK; CDR2 reads SYGVNS. CDR3 length: 15 residues. V lost 3 bases to trimming and J lost 5 bases; unmatched junction nucleotides: 9. This chain's CDR3 is CASSDPEGQPYGYTF. The CDR3 DNA, read in part, is TGTGCCAGCAGTGACCCAGAGGGACAGCCTTATGGC.

In the case of this clone: The CDR3 end lies 3 residues beyond the end of the read and is filled in from the germline J gene. The rearrangement joins TRBV2 to TRBJ1-2; D may be TRBD1 (5 bases). Per germline, CDR1 SNHLY and CDR2 FYNNEI. The length of the CDR3 is 12 residues. CDR3 bases read: TGTGCCAGCAGTCAGGACATCTCCGGC. Translation: CASSQDISG. The full CDR3 protein reads CASSQDISGYTF. Together with reference TRBV2 and TRBJ1-2, the CDR3 gives the full variable domain: EPEVTQTPSHQVTQMGQEVILRCVPISNHLYFYWYRQILGQKVEFLVSFYNNEISEKSEIFDDQFSVERPDGSNFTLKIRSTKLEDSAMYFCASSQDISGYTFGSGTRLTVV.

With respect to this clone: The read is 3 residues too short to cover the CDR3 end, so that end is filled in from the germline J gene. This rearrangement joins TRBV10-3 to TRBJ1-2; D not resolved. The germline gives CDR1 ENHRY, CDR2 SYGVKD. The ends were cut back, 7 bases at V and 4 bases at J, with 10 bases in the middle. The CDR3 has 12 amino acids. The CDR3: CAIKAAGYGYTF. The CDR3 DNA, read in part, is TGTGCCATCAAGGCCGCGGGCTATGGC.

The covered CDR3 bases are TGTGCCAGCAGCTTAGAAGGGCATCGCACAGATACG. Translation: CASSLEGHRTDT. The full CDR3 sequence reads CASSLEGHRTDTQYF. V gene TRBV7-9 combines with J gene TRBJ2-3; D uncertain. The CDR3 end is not reached by the read, which stops 3 residues before it; the germline J gene fills it in. The CDR3 loop spans 15 amino acids. CDR1 and CDR2 (germline): SEHNR, FQNEAQ (reference sequence). Trimming pared 1 base from V and 1 base from J, leaving 9 bases between.

Notes on this clone: The read finishes 3 residues shy of the CDR3 end, and the germline J gene is used to complete it. The V and J genes are TRBV7-3 and TRBJ1-1; D unclear. V was cut by 1 base and J by 3 bases, with 6 bases left in between. The CDR3 consists of 13 residues. Germline CDR1 is SGHTA and CDR2 is FQGTGA. The CDR3: CASSLNRYTEAFF. The DNA read from the CDR3 is TGTGCCAGCAGCTTAAACCGGTACACTGAA.

About this clone: At one end the junction does not follow the germline gene, possibly because of a read error. The read gets to within 3 residues of the CDR3 end, and the germline J gene fills in the rest. This chain uses TRBV4-2 with TRBJ2-2; 9 positions match TRBD1. There are 15 residues in the CDR3. Germline values: CDR1 LGHNA, CDR2 YNFKEQ. CDR3 amino acids: CASSQGTGGPGELFF. The DNA read from the CDR3 is TGCGCCAGCAGCCAAGGAACAGGGGGCCCCGGGGAG.

The covered CDR3 bases are TGTGCCACCAGTGATGGACCTAGCGGGGGGGTATACGAG. Translating it yields CATSDGPSGGVYE. The entire CDR3 protein is CATSDGPSGGVYEQYF. The V gene is TRBV24-1, the J gene TRBJ2-7; 12 bases are a match to TRBD2. The DNA ends 3 residues before the CDR3 does, and the rest of the CDR3 is filled in from the germline J gene. V gave up 3 bases and J gave up 4 bases; unmatched junction bases: 6. The length of the CDR3 is 16 residues. Germline V lookup: CDR1 KGHDR, CDR2 SFDVKD.